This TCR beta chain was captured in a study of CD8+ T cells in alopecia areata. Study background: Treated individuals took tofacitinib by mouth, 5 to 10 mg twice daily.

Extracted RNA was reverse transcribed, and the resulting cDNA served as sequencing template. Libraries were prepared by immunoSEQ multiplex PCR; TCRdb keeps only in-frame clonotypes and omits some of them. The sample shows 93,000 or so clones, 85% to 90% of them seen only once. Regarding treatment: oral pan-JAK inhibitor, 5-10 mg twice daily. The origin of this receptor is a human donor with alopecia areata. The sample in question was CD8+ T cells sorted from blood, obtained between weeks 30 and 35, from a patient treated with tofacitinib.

The CDR3 DNA follows: TGTGCCACAGGTAGACAGGGGGATTTGGCCACTGAAGCTTTCTTT. Its translation: CATGRQGDLATEAFF. The gene calls are TRBV28 and TRBJ1-1, with 9 bases matching TRBD1. The germline V gene encodes CDR1 MDHEN and CDR2 SYDVKM. The CDR3 has 15 residues. The V segment lost 10 bases and the J segment 4 bases; nucleotides outside the gene matches: 13.